These T cell receptor beta chains were read from a single sample in a study of blood T cell repertoires in COVID-19. Produced via immunoSEQ multiplex PCR; TCRdb's table is partial and in-frame only. The top ten clones hold less than 3.5% of a sample with approximately 160,000 clones, roughly 88% of them seen once. The sequenced material came from peripheral blood. The receptors originated from a woman aged 55-75 years with acute or convalescent COVID-19. The CDR3 runs from the conserved cysteine through the conserved F or W. The D gene is left open where the match is weak. Only part of the rows carry a size: once, few, many, or a class if the clone is expanded.

>16|.|.|TRBV7-9|TRBJ1-5
TGTGCCAGCAGCTTAGCCTCCGGGACACTTAATCAGCCCCAGCATTTT
CASSLASGTLNQPQHF
>13|.|.|TRBV3-1/TRBV3-2|TRBJ1-1
TGTGCCAGCAGCCTGGCGGGGGTATGGGAAGCTTTCTTT
CASSLAGVWEAFF
>15|TRBD1|once|TRBV7-2|TRBJ1-3
TGTGCCAGCAGTCGTCGGGACAGGTTGGGAAACACCATATATTTT
CASSRRDRLGNTIYF
>14|.|.|TRBV27|TRBJ2-3
TGTGCCAGCAGTTTAGGACTCCCCAGGGATACGCAGTATTTT
CASSLGLPRDTQYF
>14|.|.|TRBV5-4|TRBJ1-5
TGTGCCAGCAGTGTTGGGGCGGGGTCGGGGCCCCAGCATTTT
CASSVGAGSGPQHF
>16|TRBD1|few|TRBV2|TRBJ1-6
TGTGCCAGCAGTGGTCAGGGGGCTGTGGGGGGATCACCCCTCCACTTT
CASSGQGAVGGSPLHF
>14|TRBD1|.|TRBV19|TRBJ1-2
TGTGCCAGTAGTCCGGGGACAGAGAACTATGGCTACACCTTC
CASSPGTENYGYTF
>15|TRBD1|few|TRBV5-8|TRBJ2-5
TGTGCCAGCAGCCAGAGGACAGGGGGCGCCGAGACCCAGTACTTC
CASSQRTGGAETQYF
>12|.|.|TRBV2|TRBJ1-1
TGTGCCAGCAATGGGGGACTGACTGAAGCTTTCTTT
CASNGGLTEAFF
>15|.|once|TRBV6-4|TRBJ2-2
TGTGCCAGCCGTAAGGCGACAGGGAACACCGGGGAGCTGTTTTTT
CASRKATGNTGELFF
>15|TRBD2|.|TRBV7-9|TRBJ2-3
TGTGCCAGCAGCTTCCTAGCGGGGGGAACTGATACGCAGTATTTT
CASSFLAGGTDTQYF
>13|.|.|TRBV12-5|TRBJ2-4
TGTGCTAGTGGACAGGGAAGTAATACCATTCAGTACTTC
CASGQGSNTIQYF
>15|TRBD2|.|TRBV2|TRBJ2-5
TGTGCCAGCAGTGAAGGGTCGGGGGGGCGAGAGACCCAGTACTTC
CASSEGSGGRETQYF
>18|.|.|TRBV14|TRBJ1-1
TGTGCCAGCAGCCAAGTAGTCCAGGGTATTTTGGTGAACACTGAAGCTTTCTTT
CASSQVVQGILVNTEAFF
>11|.|.|TRBV28|TRBJ1-2
TGTGCCAGCAGTTCGCAGTTTGGCTACACCTTC
CASSSQFGYTF
>13|.|.|TRBV7-8|TRBJ1-2
TGTGCCAGCAGCTTAACAGAGATGGATGGCTACACCTTC
CASSLTEMDGYTF
>16|.|.|TRBV6-5|TRBJ1-6
TGTGCCAGCAGTTTTCGAGGGAGGTCCTATAATTCACCCCTCCACTTT
CASSFRGRSYNSPLHF
>12|.|few|TRBV7-2|TRBJ1-2
TGTGCCAGCAGCTTCCCCCAGGGGACCTACACCTTC
CASSFPQGTYTF
>15|.|.|TRBV2|TRBJ2-1
TGTGCCAGCACTCCAGACTCGAAAGGTTCCAATGAGCAGTTCTTC
CASTPDSKGSNEQFF
>15|.|.|TRBV6-5|TRBJ1-4
TGTGCCAGCAGTTACTCGAGGCAGGGCTTTGAAAAACTGTTTTTT
CASSYSRQGFEKLFF
>15|.|.|TRBV30|TRBJ1-1
TGTGCCTGGAGTGCCCTGGGCGGAGGGAACACTGAAGCTTTCTTT
CAWSALGGGNTEAFF
>13|.|.|TRBV7-2|TRBJ1-2
TGTGCCAGCAGCTTATTGGGTGGAGATGGCTACACCTTC
CASSLLGGDGYTF
>16|.|few|TRBV6-1|TRBJ1-5
TGTGCCAGCAGTGAGGGGACTCTCCCCGCCGGCCAGCCCCAGCATTTT
CASSEGTLPAGQPQHF
>13|.|.|TRBV7-2|TRBJ1-1
TGTGCCAGCAGCTTAATTGGAGGCACTGAAGCTTTCTTT
CASSLIGGTEAFF
>13|.|few|TRBV3-1/TRBV3-2|TRBJ2-7
TGTGCCAGCAGCCAAGATAGCATCTACGAGCAGTACTTC
CASSQDSIYEQYF
>15|.|.|TRBV7-8|TRBJ2-3
TGTGCCAGCAGCTTAGAGGGCGGGGGCACAGATACGCAGTATTTT
CASSLEGGGTDTQYF
>17|TRBD1|few|TRBV7-2|TRBJ1-2
TGTGCCAGCAGCTGGAGAGACAGGGGGCAGGTAGACTATGGCTACACCTTC
CASSWRDRGQVDYGYTF
>14|.|.|TRBV18|TRBJ2-1
TGTGCCAGCTCACCAGCCGGATCCGGGTATGAGCAGTTCTTC
CASSPAGSGYEQFF
>14|.|.|TRBV5-1|TRBJ1-4
TGCGCCAGCAGCTTGGGAGGGCAAAATGAAAAACTGTTTTTT
CASSLGGQNEKLFF
>14|TRBD1|.|TRBV7-2|TRBJ2-7
TGTGCCAGCAGCTTGACAGGGAACTCTGGGGAGCAGTACTTC
CASSLTGNSGEQYF
>14|.|.|TRBV5-4|TRBJ2-7
TGTGCCAGCAGCTTGGACGGAGGGGCCTACGAGCAGTACTTC
CASSLDGGAYEQYF
>14|TRBD1|.|TRBV28|TRBJ1-6
TGTGCCAGCATCCTGACAGGGGATAATTCACCCCTCCACTTT
CASILTGDNSPLHF
>13|.|.|TRBV5-1|TRBJ2-7
TGCGCCAGCAGCTTTTTCCTGGGGGGCGAGCAGTACTTC
CASSFFLGGEQYF
>14|TRBD1|.|TRBV5-1|TRBJ1-2
TGCGCCAGCAGCTCCACAGGGGAGAACTATGGCTACACCTTC
CASSSTGENYGYTF
>14|.|.|TRBV18|TRBJ2-5
TGTGCCAGCTCACCACCGATCGCGCGTAAGACCCAGTACTTC
CASSPPIARKTQYF
>15|.|.|TRBV7-6|TRBJ1-1
TGTGCCAGCAGCTTCTCGACGGGGATGAACACTGAAGCTTTCTTT
CASSFSTGMNTEAFF
>15|TRBD1|few|TRBV4-2|TRBJ2-7
TGTGCCAGCAGCCCTGAACCGGGACAGGGAAACGAGCAGTACTTC
CASSPEPGQGNEQYF
>11|.|.|TRBV3-1/TRBV3-2|TRBJ1-1
TGTGCCAGCAGCCAAGCGACTGAAGCTTTCTTT
CASSQATEAFF
>12|.|.|TRBV12-3/TRBV12-4|TRBJ1-5
TGTGCCAGCGGGGGGGATTATCAGCCCCAGCATTTT
CASGGDYQPQHF
>17|TRBD1|.|TRBV2|TRBJ1-3
TGTGCCAGCAGGCTCCGGGACAGAGGGGTCTCTGGAAACACCATATATTTT
CASRLRDRGVSGNTIYF
>12|.|.|TRBV3-1/TRBV3-2|TRBJ1-2
TGTGCCAGCAGCCAGGTCAGGGATGGCTACACCTTC
CASSQVRDGYTF
>12|TRBD1|.|TRBV27|TRBJ2-7
TGTGCCAGCCTGGGACAGCTCTACGAGCAGTACTTC
CASLGQLYEQYF
>14|.|few|TRBV11-2|TRBJ1-6
TGTGCCAGCAGCTTAGATCCGGGGAATTCACCCCTCCACTTT
CASSLDPGNSPLHF
>15|TRBD1|.|TRBV10-3|TRBJ1-6
TGTGCCATCAGTGCGGGACAGAACCGTAATTCACCCCTCCACTTT
CAISAGQNRNSPLHF
>16|.|many|TRBV28|TRBJ1-1
TGTGCCAGCAGCCAAGGGCGGGAAATCATGAACACTGAAGCTTTCTTT
CASSQGREIMNTEAFF
>13|.|.|TRBV15|TRBJ1-4
TGTGCCACCAGCAGAGGAGGGAATGAAAAACTGTTTTTT
CATSRGGNEKLFF
>15|TRBD2|.|TRBV5-1|TRBJ2-3
TGCGCCAGCAGCTGGTTATCGGGGGGACCCGATACGCAGTATTTT
CASSWLSGGPDTQYF
>13|.|.|TRBV6-6|TRBJ2-3
TGTGCCAGCAGTTACGAGGGTTTGGATACGCAGTATTTT
CASSYEGLDTQYF
>16|TRBD1|.|TRBV5-1|TRBJ2-7
TGCGCCAGCAGCCCCCGAGGCAGGGGGAGCTCCTACGAGCAGTACTTC
CASSPRGRGSSYEQYF
>16|TRBD1|few|TRBV5-1|TRBJ1-1
TGCGCCAGCAGCTTGGGGGACAGATCAGGGAACACTGAAGCTTTCTTT
CASSLGDRSGNTEAFF
>14|.|.|TRBV11-1|TRBJ2-3
TGTGCCAGCAGCTTCGTTAGCAGCATAGATACGCAGTATTTT
CASSFVSSIDTQYF
>16|TRBD1|.|TRBV6-5|TRBJ1-2
TGTGCCAGCAGTTACGGACAGGGGGCGCGTAACTATGGCTACACCTTC
CASSYGQGARNYGYTF
>14|TRBD1|.|TRBV6-2/TRBV6-3|TRBJ2-1
TGTGCCAGCAGTTACCAGGGGGCAAGCAATGAGCAGTTCTTC
CASSYQGASNEQFF
>13|.|.|TRBV7-2|TRBJ2-7
TGTGCCAGCAGCTTCGAGGATATCTACGAGCAGTACTTC
CASSFEDIYEQYF
>14|.|.|TRBV6-5|TRBJ1-5
TGTGCCAGCAGTCGAGACAGTAGCAATCAGCCCCAGCATTTT
CASSRDSSNQPQHF
>12|.|.|TRBV6-1|TRBJ1-3
TGTGCCAGCAGTGAACCGGGAAACACCATATATTTT
CASSEPGNTIYF